Listed below are T cell receptor beta chains from one sample, sequenced in a study of T cell responses to AZD1222 COVID-19 vaccine. Some clones are missing from TCRdb's copy, which holds only in-frame ones; the method was immunoSEQ multiplex PCR. The sample lists roughly 100,000 clones, 80% to 90% occurring once. Sequences were derived from peripheral blood, sampled on day 0 of AZD1222 vaccination. These receptors were taken from an adult in good health. Both conserved end residues are part of each CDR3. A D gene is named only where the DNA matches it firmly. The listing skips clone size in some rows; elsewhere it reads once, few, many or a size class.

clone_size,j_call,v_call,d_call,cdr3_length,cdr3_aa,cdr3_nt
few,TRBJ2-7,TRBV6-2/TRBV6-3,.,14,CASSTILGGIQQYF,TGTGCCAGCAGTACCATCCTCGGCGGGATCCAGCAGTACTTC
.,TRBJ1-6,TRBV9,TRBD1,16,CASSPTGAPRDSPLHF,TGTGCCAGCAGCCCTACAGGGGCGCCTAGGGATTCACCCCTCCACTTT
.,TRBJ1-5,TRBV18,.,15,CASSPISTDSQPQHF,TGTGCCAGCTCACCAATCTCGACTGATAGTCAGCCCCAGCATTTT
.,TRBJ1-2,TRBV14,.,13,CASSQVFSYGYTF,TGTGCCAGCAGCCAAGTCTTCAGCTATGGCTACACCTTC
.,TRBJ2-3,TRBV6-2/TRBV6-3,TRBD1,15,CASSYGDRTTDTQYF,TGTGCCAGCAGTTACGGGGACAGGACCACAGATACGCAGTATTTT
.,TRBJ1-1,TRBV7-3,.,12,CASSSANTEAFF,TGTGCCAGCAGCTCCGCGAACACTGAAGCTTTCTTT
.,TRBJ1-1,TRBV28,TRBD1,15,CASSTQGEGKAEAFF,TGTGCCAGCAGTACTCAGGGGGAGGGAAAGGCTGAAGCTTTCTTT
.,TRBJ2-7,TRBV13,.,13,CASRVGGIDEQYF,TGTGCCAGCAGGGTAGGCGGGATCGACGAGCAGTACTTC
.,TRBJ1-5,TRBV30,.,13,CAWSTRGNQPQHF,TGTGCCTGGAGTACCAGAGGGAATCAGCCCCAGCATTTT
.,TRBJ1-1,TRBV7-2,.,12,CASSFGPGEAFF,TGTGCCAGCAGCTTCGGTCCAGGAGAAGCTTTCTTT